Listed below are T cell receptor beta chains from one sample, sequenced in a study of CD8 T cells in Susac syndrome. Via MiXCR, TCRdb re-called the immunoSEQ multiplex PCR reads, giving one row per CDR3 protein. The repertoire holds roughly 150,000 distinct CDR3 sequences, with approximately 94% as singletons. The sample taken for sequencing was CD4+ T cells from PBMCs. The origin of the receptors is a human donor with multiple sclerosis. Each CDR3 is given with its conserved first and last residue. Each record gives: CDR3 protein, CDR3 DNA, V gene, clone size, J gene, D gene. The D gene is left open where the match is weak. Size is omitted from some rows. Given values are once, few, many or a class for expanded clones.

cdr3_aa: CASSTSGVYNEQFF; cdr3_nt: TGTGCCAGCAGCACTAGCGGGGTATACAATGAGCAGTTCTTC; v_call: TRBV7-2; clone_size: NA; j_call: TRBJ2-1; d_call: TRBD2
cdr3_aa: CAWSAGETQYF; cdr3_nt: TGTGCCTGGAGTGCTGGAGAGACCCAGTACTTC; v_call: TRBV30; clone_size: NA; j_call: TRBJ2-5; d_call: NA
cdr3_aa: CASGLPRRLGLRNEQFF; cdr3_nt: TGTGCTAGTGGTTTGCCCAGACGCCTGGGGCTCAGGAATGAGCAGTTCTTC; v_call: TRBV12-5; clone_size: NA; j_call: TRBJ2-1; d_call: NA
cdr3_aa: CASRPGQINTGELFF; cdr3_nt: TGCGCCAGCAGGCCGGGACAGATAAACACCGGGGAGCTGTTTTTT; v_call: TRBV5-1; clone_size: NA; j_call: TRBJ2-2; d_call: TRBD1
cdr3_aa: CASEVSETQYF; cdr3_nt: TGTGCCAGCGAAGTTTCAGAGACCCAGTACTTC; v_call: TRBV2; clone_size: NA; j_call: TRBJ2-5; d_call: NA
cdr3_aa: CASSPRGTSGRGYNEQFF; cdr3_nt: TGTGCCAGCAGTCCGCGGGGGACTAGCGGGAGGGGATACAATGAGCAGTTCTTC; v_call: TRBV6-1; clone_size: once; j_call: TRBJ2-1; d_call: TRBD2
cdr3_aa: CAWSVKDVSVYGYTF; cdr3_nt: TGTGCCTGGAGTGTAAAGGATGTGTCAGTTTATGGCTACACCTTC; v_call: TRBV30; clone_size: NA; j_call: TRBJ1-2; d_call: NA
cdr3_aa: CSVSPTGSYEQYF; cdr3_nt: TGCAGCGTTTCTCCGACAGGGTCCTACGAGCAGTACTTC; v_call: TRBV29-1; clone_size: NA; j_call: TRBJ2-7; d_call: TRBD1
cdr3_aa: CASSPLLSDRLYQPQHF; cdr3_nt: TGTGCCAGCTCACCTCTACTATCGGACAGGCTGTATCAGCCCCAGCATTTT; v_call: TRBV18; clone_size: NA; j_call: TRBJ1-5; d_call: TRBD1
cdr3_aa: CASSFSRGTEAFF; cdr3_nt: TGTGCCAGCAGCTTTAGTCGGGGCACTGAAGCTTTCTTT; v_call: TRBV7-9; clone_size: NA; j_call: TRBJ1-1; d_call: NA
cdr3_aa: CSAVRDSNNQPQHF; cdr3_nt: TGCAGTGCTGTCCGGGACAGCAACAATCAGCCCCAGCATTTT; v_call: TRBV20-1; clone_size: NA; j_call: TRBJ1-5; d_call: TRBD1
cdr3_aa: CASSLGFQETQYF; cdr3_nt: TGTGCCAGCAGCTTGGGCTTCCAAGAGACCCAGTACTTC; v_call: TRBV5-6; clone_size: NA; j_call: TRBJ2-5; d_call: NA
cdr3_aa: CASSYPQATQNTEAFF; cdr3_nt: TGTGCCAGCAGTTACCCCCAGGCTACTCAGAACACTGAAGCTTTCTTT; v_call: TRBV28; clone_size: once; j_call: TRBJ1-1; d_call: NA
cdr3_aa: CASSPVAGVPRNEQFF; cdr3_nt: TGTGCCAGCAGCCCAGTCGCAGGGGTCCCACGGAATGAGCAGTTCTTC; v_call: TRBV7-3; clone_size: NA; j_call: TRBJ2-1; d_call: NA
cdr3_aa: CASSSNRGRRNTEAFF; cdr3_nt: TGTGCCAGCAGCTCTAACAGGGGGCGTCGGAACACTGAAGCTTTCTTT; v_call: TRBV11-2; clone_size: NA; j_call: TRBJ1-1; d_call: TRBD1
cdr3_aa: CASSQMDANTEAFF; cdr3_nt: TGTGCCAGCAGCCAAATGGACGCTAACACTGAAGCTTTCTTT; v_call: TRBV3-1; clone_size: NA; j_call: TRBJ1-1; d_call: NA
cdr3_aa: CASSTSGYTDTQYF; cdr3_nt: TGTGCCAGCAGCACTAGCGGATACACAGATACGCAGTATTTT; v_call: TRBV7-2; clone_size: NA; j_call: TRBJ2-3; d_call: TRBD2
cdr3_aa: CASSYPGTASYEQYF; cdr3_nt: TGTGCCAGCAGTTACCCCGGGACAGCATCCTACGAGCAGTACTTC; v_call: TRBV28; clone_size: NA; j_call: TRBJ2-7; d_call: TRBD1
cdr3_aa: CSARLPSTDTQYF; cdr3_nt: TGCAGTGCTAGACTACCTAGCACAGATACGCAGTATTTT; v_call: TRBV20-1; clone_size: NA; j_call: TRBJ2-3; d_call: NA
cdr3_aa: CASSLFRNGEKLFF; cdr3_nt: TGTGCCAGCAGCTTGTTCCGAAACGGGGAAAAACTGTTTTTT; v_call: TRBV7-9; clone_size: NA; j_call: TRBJ1-4; d_call: NA
cdr3_aa: CASTAWGAKGSAEAFF; cdr3_nt: TGTGCCAGCACTGCGTGGGGGGCGAAAGGGAGCGCTGAAGCTTTCTTT; v_call: TRBV25-1; clone_size: NA; j_call: TRBJ1-1; d_call: NA
cdr3_aa: CASSQDWRSNQPQHF; cdr3_nt: TGTGCCAGCAGCCAAGATTGGAGAAGCAATCAGCCCCAGCATTTT; v_call: TRBV4-2; clone_size: NA; j_call: TRBJ1-5; d_call: NA
cdr3_aa: CASTLRGSREETQYF; cdr3_nt: TGTGCCAGTACGCTGCGGGGCTCGAGAGAAGAGACCCAGTACTTC; v_call: TRBV19; clone_size: NA; j_call: TRBJ2-5; d_call: NA
cdr3_aa: CASSTPTDPELFF; cdr3_nt: TGTGCCAGCAGTACTCCGACGGACCCTGAGCTGTTTTTT; v_call: TRBV6-6; clone_size: once; j_call: TRBJ2-2; d_call: NA
cdr3_aa: CASSLPGQGTREQYF; cdr3_nt: TGTGCCAGCAGCTTACCGGGACAGGGGACAAGAGAGCAGTACTTC; v_call: TRBV7-2; clone_size: few; j_call: TRBJ2-7; d_call: TRBD1
cdr3_aa: CASSPFGDGYTF; cdr3_nt: TGTGCCAGCAGCCCCTTTGGGGATGGCTACACCTTC; v_call: TRBV3-1; clone_size: NA; j_call: TRBJ1-2; d_call: NA
cdr3_aa: CASSLGGDRGPQHF; cdr3_nt: TGTGCCAGCAGCTTAGGCGGAGACCGCGGGCCCCAGCATTTT; v_call: TRBV7-8; clone_size: NA; j_call: TRBJ1-5; d_call: NA
cdr3_aa: CASSLGGKSNTEAFF; cdr3_nt: TGTGCCAGCAGCCTAGGGGGAAAGTCGAACACTGAAGCTTTCTTT; v_call: TRBV4-2; clone_size: NA; j_call: TRBJ1-1; d_call: NA
cdr3_aa: CAWSPLGAFF; cdr3_nt: TGTGCCTGGAGTCCCCTGGGAGCTTTCTTT; v_call: TRBV30; clone_size: NA; j_call: TRBJ1-1; d_call: NA
cdr3_aa: CASSHGQAKVRQYF; cdr3_nt: TGTGCCAGCAGCCACGGTCAAGCCAAGGTTAGGCAGTATTTT; v_call: TRBV3-1; clone_size: NA; j_call: TRBJ2-3; d_call: NA
cdr3_aa: CASSLTGGSNQPQHF; cdr3_nt: TGCGCCAGCAGCTTAACAGGGGGTAGTAATCAGCCCCAGCATTTT; v_call: TRBV5-1; clone_size: NA; j_call: TRBJ1-5; d_call: TRBD1
cdr3_aa: CASSFAGTREETQYF; cdr3_nt: TGCGCCAGCAGCTTCGCGGGGACGAGGGAAGAGACCCAGTACTTC; v_call: TRBV5-1; clone_size: NA; j_call: TRBJ2-5; d_call: NA
cdr3_aa: CSAPTRGTEAFF; cdr3_nt: TGCAGTGCCCCCACCCGAGGCACTGAAGCTTTCTTT; v_call: TRBV20-1; clone_size: NA; j_call: TRBJ1-1; d_call: NA
cdr3_aa: CASSFGESNIQYF; cdr3_nt: TGTGCCAGCAGCTTTGGAGAGTCCAACATTCAGTACTTC; v_call: TRBV7-6; clone_size: NA; j_call: TRBJ2-4; d_call: NA
cdr3_aa: CASSLITGLETYEQYF; cdr3_nt: TGCGCCAGCAGCCTCATAACGGGACTAGAAACCTACGAGCAGTACTTC; v_call: TRBV5-1; clone_size: NA; j_call: TRBJ2-7; d_call: TRBD2
cdr3_aa: CASSYFGTGLSEQYF; cdr3_nt: TGTGCCAGCAGTTACTTCGGGACAGGGCTGAGCGAGCAGTACTTC; v_call: TRBV6-5; clone_size: NA; j_call: TRBJ2-7; d_call: TRBD1
cdr3_aa: CASSQPGLATDTQYF; cdr3_nt: TGTGCCAGCAGCCAGCCGGGACTAGCAACAGATACGCAGTATTTT; v_call: TRBV3-1; clone_size: NA; j_call: TRBJ2-3; d_call: TRBD2